A single sample is the source of the 19 T cell receptor beta chains below, sequenced in a study of tumor-infiltrating lymphocytes in oesophageal squamous cell carcinoma. One entry per CDR3 protein, called by TCRdb with MiXCR from the PCR reads. The table records about 12,000 distinct CDR3 sequences, roughly half of them present only once. The sample comprised normal esophageal tissue next to the tumor. Receptors originate from a male donor with esophageal squamous cell carcinoma.

This clonotype came up many times. This rearrangement joins TRBV28 to TRBJ2-7; D is undetermined. The ends were cut back, 7 bases at V and 7 bases at J, with 14 bases in the middle. Germline CDR1 is MDHEN and CDR2 is SYDVKM. The CDR3 has 12 residues. The CDR3 is CASNRIYNEQYF. In DNA form, the CDR3 reads TGTGCCAGCAACAGAATCTACAATGAGCAGTACTTC.

The chain couples TRBV7-9 to TRBJ2-7, with 15 bases fitting TRBD2. Matching the DNA end better, TRBJ2-1 makes the J call doubtful. CDR3 length equals 15 residues. CDR1 and CDR2 (germline): SEHNR, FQNEAQ (reference sequence). The CDR3 sequence: CASSLSGTSGGEQFF. The CDR3 DNA reads as TGTGCCAGCAGCTTATCCGGGACTAGCGGGGGGGAGCAGTTCTTC.

There are a few counts of this clonotype. V and J are TRBV10-2 and TRBJ2-3, with TRBD1 as a possible D gene (5 bases). The J call may be incorrect, as the DNA end agrees better with TRBJ2-5. Germline V gene lookup returns CDR1 WSHSY and CDR2 SAAADI. The CDR3 extends over 13 amino acids. The CDR3 loop is CASTSQGSGTQYF. In DNA, the CDR3 is TGCGCCAGCACAAGTCAGGGTTCGGGGACCCAGTACTTC.

This clonotype was counted between two and nine times. The chain uses TRBV19 and TRBJ1-5; D gene uncertain. The CDR3 contains 13 residues. The V gene lost 4 bases and the J gene lost 5 bases, with 9 bases spanning the gap. Germline lookup yields CDR1 LNHDA and CDR2 SQIVND (reference sequence). CDR3 coding DNA: TGTGCCAGTAGTACATACAACGATCAGCCCCAGCATTTT. It is translated as CASSTYNDQPQHF.

The genes are TRBV7-3 and TRBJ2-6; 8 bases fit TRBD1. With the DNA end fitting TRBJ2-7 better, the J assignment may be wrong. CDR3 size: 14 residues. The V gene's germline CDR1 is SGHTA and CDR2 FQGTGA. The CDR3 loop reads CASSLRTGLNEQYF. DNA for the CDR3: TGTGCCAGCAGCCTTAGGACAGGGTTAAACGAGCAGTACTTC.

In this sample, this clonotype turned up a few times. The chain carries TRBV19 and TRBJ2-5; 14 bases line up with TRBD2. The J call is doubtful: the DNA matches TRBJ2-1 better. Germline V gene lookup returns CDR1 LNHDA and CDR2 SQIVND (reference sequence). The CDR3 has 17 residues. The CDR3 sequence: CASSMGTSGSLSHEQFF. The DNA for the CDR3 is TGTGCCAGTAGTATGGGGACTAGCGGGAGTTTATCTCACGAGCAGTTCTTC.

This chain connects TRBV24-1 to TRBJ2-6; 8 bases line up with TRBD1. The germline V gene has CDR1 KGHDR and CDR2 SFDVKD. The CDR3 is made up of 18 amino acids. V was clipped by 4 bases and J by 0 bases; unmatched bases: 7. CDR3: CATSEPDRGLSGANVLTF. The CDR3 DNA sequence: TGTGCCACCAGTGAGCCCGACAGGGGACTCTCTGGGGCCAACGTCCTGACTTTC.

Worth noting for this clonotype: A much more abundant neighbour one base away suggests this may be a read error. The chain uses TRBV5-3 and TRBJ2-2; a weak D match, TRBD1 (5 bases). TRBV5-3 is noted as an ORF with a role that remains uncertain. The V gene lost 8 bases and the J gene lost 2 bases, with 16 bases spanning the gap. CDR3 length equals 15 residues. CDR3 coding DNA: TGTGCCAGCAGGATCGTGACAGTCAACACCGGGGAGCTGTTTTTT. It encodes CASRIVTVNTGELFF.

The DNA of the CDR3 is TGTGCCAGCAGCTTTGGAGGGGGCACAGATACGCAGTATTTT. Protein product: CASSFGGGTDTQYF. J is TRBJ2-3 and V is TRBV7-9; a possible D gene is TRBD2 (6 bases). CDR1 and CDR2 (germline): SEHNR, FQNEAQ (reference sequence). The CDR3 has 14 amino acids. V lost 3 bases and J lost 1, with 8 bases in between.

This chain connects TRBV5-4 to TRBJ2-1; 11 positions match TRBD2. In germline, CDR1 is SGHNT, CDR2 YYREEE (reference sequence). The CDR3 sequence is 13 residues long. V lost 0 bases and J lost 13; bases outside the gene matches: 3. The CDR3 DNA is TGTGCCAGCAGCTTGGATAGACTAGCGGGACAGTTCTTC. This sequence encodes CASSLDRLAGQFF.

By share of the sample, this clonotype is medium-sized (0.01 to 0.1%). V is TRBV7-9 and J is TRBJ2-7; tentative D call: TRBD2 (6 bases). Germline values: CDR1 SEHNR, CDR2 FQNEAQ (reference sequence). The CDR3 has 14 residues. The V end was cut by 1 base, the J end by 9 bases, with 16 bases between. In nucleotides, the CDR3 is TGTGCCAGCAGCTTAGTCCCCAGCGGGTCTGGGCAGTACTTC. It yields the protein CASSLVPSGSGQYF.

This clonotype was counted only a few times. The chain joins TRBV7-2 to TRBJ2-3; 9 positions match TRBD1. From germline, CDR1 is SGHTA and CDR2 FQGNSA. Losses at the gene ends were 5 bases for V and 6 bases for J; bases not matched to a gene: 6. The CDR3 runs 14 residues. CDR3 residues: CASSANRGRDTQYF. The DNA for the CDR3 is TGTGCCAGCAGCGCGAACAGGGGGCGGGATACGCAGTATTTT.

This clonotype was seen at least ten times. V and J are TRBV5-4 and TRBJ2-1; D is possibly TRBD2 (6 bases). Germline values: CDR1 SGHNT, CDR2 YYREEE (reference sequence). Trimming took 5 bases from V and 6 from J, leaving 15 bases between them. The CDR3 totals 14 residues. As DNA, the CDR3 is TGTGCCAGCAGTAAACGGGAGCTTCGCAATGAGCAGTTCTTC. Encoded protein: CASSKRELRNEQFF. Full variable domain (remainder filled in from reference TRBV5-4 and TRBJ2-1): ETGVTQSPTHLIKTRGQQVTLRCSSQSGHNTVSWYQQALGQGPQFIFQYYREEENGRGNFPPRFSGLQFPNYSSELNVNALELDDSALYLCASSKRELRNEQFFGPGTRLTVL.

This clonotype was seen only once. The chain joins TRBV6-8 to TRBJ2-5, with 8 bases that match TRBD2. The end of the DNA is better explained by TRBJ2-1, so the J call may be wrong. Germline loops: CDR1 MNHGY, CDR2 SAAAGT. This CDR3 has 14 residues. CDR3 nucleotide sequence: TGTGCCAGCAGGGGACTAGGTGGCTACAATGAGCAGTTCTTC. It specifies CASRGLGGYNEQFF.

Ten or more counts support this clonotype. The chain links TRBV7-6 to TRBJ2-1; 7 bases align to TRBD2. CDR1 SGHVS and CDR2 FNYEAQ come from the germline V gene. This CDR3 contains 16 residues. Trimming at V came to 6 bases and at J to 0 bases, leaving 8 bases not matched to a gene. The CDR3 here is CASSSTSESSYNEQFF. The CDR3, as DNA: TGTGCCAGCAGTTCCACTAGCGAAAGCTCCTACAATGAGCAGTTCTTC.

This chain joins TRBV12-3 or TRBV12-4 and TRBJ2-7; TRBD1 agrees at 7 bases. Germline trimming cut 6 bases from V and 2 bases from J; bases unmatched to any gene: 7. This CDR3 has 14 amino acids. This CDR3 reads CASSPGQYPYEQYF. CDR3 sequence (DNA): TGTGCCAGCAGCCCGGGACAGTACCCCTACGAGCAGTACTTC.

The V and J genes are TRBV15 and TRBJ1-6; D gene uncertain. Germline V gene lookup returns CDR1 LNHNV and CDR2 YYDKDF (reference sequence). The V and J ends lost 2 bases and 8 bases respectively, with 10 bases between them. The CDR3 runs 14 residues. In DNA form, the CDR3 reads TGTGCCACCAGCAGATTAGGGCTGGATTCACCCCTCCACTTT. Residues: CATSRLGLDSPLHF.

This clonotype has a single count. The rearrangement uses TRBV6-1 and TRBJ1-5, with 9 bases fitting TRBD1. The CDR3 loop spans 14 amino acids. Germline V lookup: CDR1 MNHNS, CDR2 SASEGT. J lost 4 bases, V lost 3 bases, and 1 base had no gene match. CDR3 bases: TGTGCCAGCAGTGAGGACAGGGGAAATCAGCCCCAGCATTTT. This codes for CASSEDRGNQPQHF.

This clonotype was observed a few times. The V call is TRBV7-3, the J call TRBJ1-1, with TRBD1 as a possible D gene (5 bases). The CDR3 totals 14 residues. With 5 bases removed from V and 0 bases from J, the gap between germline ends came to 10 bases. Germline V gene data show CDR1 as SGHTA and CDR2 as FQGTGA. The CDR3 DNA follows: TGTGCCAGCAGCGAACGGGGGATGAACACTGAAGCTTTCTTT. This translates into CASSERGMNTEAFF.